This T cell receptor beta chain was sequenced in a study of cytomegalovirus exposure and HLA in healthy donors. Notes on the study in general: Further analysis, carried out later, found HLA-associated TCR beta chains more clonally expanded than equally common other chains. A highly shared variant cluster was judged a likely technical artifact.

V dropped 7 bases and J dropped 5; count of bases not matched to a gene: 10. Germline V gene lookup returns CDR1 MNHNY and CDR2 SVGAGI (reference sequence). This CDR3 has 14 amino acids. To note about this clone: Its antigen is as yet unknown.

Primers included in the PCR were 60 Vbeta and 13 Jbeta primers. TCRdb keeps only in-frame clones here, not all; method: immunoSEQ multiplex PCR. The table shows 150,000 to 200,000 clones, with about 75% occurring only once. The receptor was isolated from a woman aged 45-65 years in good health and CMV-seropositive. The chain couples TRBV6-6 to TRBJ2-5; 7 nucleotides match TRBD1. Specimen: PBMCs. The CDR3 DNA reads TGTGCCAGCATCCTATCGACAGGGATGGAGACCCAGTACTTC. This gives the protein CASILSTGMETQYF.